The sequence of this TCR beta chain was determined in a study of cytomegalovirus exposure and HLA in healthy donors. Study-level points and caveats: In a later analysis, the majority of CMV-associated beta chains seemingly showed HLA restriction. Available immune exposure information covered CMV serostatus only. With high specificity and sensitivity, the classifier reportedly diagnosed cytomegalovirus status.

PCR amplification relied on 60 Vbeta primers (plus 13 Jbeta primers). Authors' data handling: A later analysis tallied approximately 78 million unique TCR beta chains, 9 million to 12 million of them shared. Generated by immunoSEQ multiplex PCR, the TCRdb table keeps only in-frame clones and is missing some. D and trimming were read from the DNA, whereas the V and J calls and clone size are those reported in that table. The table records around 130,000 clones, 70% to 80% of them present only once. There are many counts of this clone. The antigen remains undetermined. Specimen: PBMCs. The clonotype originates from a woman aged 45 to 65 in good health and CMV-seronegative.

The CDR3 loop is CASSFHRSTEAFF. The DNA for the CDR3 is TGTGCCAGCAGTTTCCATAGGAGCACTGAAGCTTTCTTT. The chain employs TRBV27 and TRBJ1-1; no clear D gene. The CDR3 runs to 13 residues. Trimming took 3 bases from V and 4 from J, leaving 9 bases between them. In germline, CDR1 is MNHEY, CDR2 SMNVEV (reference sequence).